The 30 T cell receptor beta chains below come from one sample, sequenced in a study of blood T cell repertoires in COVID-19. Sequenced by immunoSEQ multiplex PCR; TCRdb stores in-frame clones only, minus some. The repertoire has more than 200,000 clones, roughly 84% of them found once; the top ten carry around 7%. What was sequenced was PBMCs or T cells enriched from blood (not recorded which). Receptors originate from a man between 25 and 39 years old in a cohort exposed to, infected with or recovered from COVID-19 (not recorded which).

V usage is TRBV5-1 and J usage is TRBJ2-7; TRBD2 aligns across 10 bases. V shed 3 bases, J shed 2 bases, and the junction held 8 bases outside the gene matches. The CDR3 is 16 amino acids. Per germline, CDR1 SGHRS and CDR2 YFSETQ. Here the CDR3 reads CASSSSLAGGTYEQYF. Written as DNA, the CDR3 is TGCGCCAGCAGCTCCTCATTAGCGGGAGGAACCTACGAGCAGTACTTC.

The CDR3 loop reads CATQGAVNTEAFF. CDR3 in DNA: TGTGCCACTCAGGGTGCCGTGAACACTGAAGCTTTCTTT. This chain uses TRBV10-3 with TRBJ1-1, with a tentative D call TRBD1 (5 bases). Trimming stripped 10 bases from V and 0 bases from J, with 12 bases between. The CDR3 has 13 residues. Germline CDR1 and CDR2: ENHRY and SYGVKD.

The chain links TRBV28 to TRBJ2-7, with TRBD2 identical over 11 bases. Per the germline V gene, CDR1 is MDHEN and CDR2 is SYDVKM. This CDR3 has 17 residues. With 5 bases clipped from V and 5 bases from J, the junction kept 14 bases outside the gene matches. The CDR3 here is CASSLRRRLAGLDEQYF. In DNA, the CDR3 is TGTGCCAGCAGTCTACGCCGCCGACTAGCGGGATTAGACGAGCAGTACTTC.

This chain links TRBV5-4 with TRBJ2-1; a possible D gene is TRBD2 (6 bases). Trimming removed 2 bases from V and 7 bases from J, with 7 bases in between. This CDR3 is built from 12 residues. Germline assignment: CDR1 SGHNT and CDR2 YYREEE (reference sequence). CDR3 DNA: TGTGCCAGCAGCTTCCTAGCGAATGAGCAGTTCTTC. Translated, it gives CASSFLANEQFF. Using reference TRBV5-4 and TRBJ2-1 for the parts outside the CDR3, the full variable domain is ETGVTQSPTHLIKTRGQQVTLRCSSQSGHNTVSWYQQALGQGPQFIFQYYREEENGRGNFPPRFSGLQFPNYSSELNVNALELDDSALYLCASSFLANEQFFGPGTRLTVL.

The rearrangement joins TRBV27 to TRBJ1-6; TRBD1 matches at 8 bases. Trimming at V came to 0 bases and at J to 10 bases, leaving 5 bases not matched to a gene. Germline assignment: CDR1 MNHEY and CDR2 SMNVEV (reference sequence). The CDR3 length is 15 residues. The CDR3 DNA reads as TGTGCCAGCAGTTTATCTCAGGGGGCTGTGTCACCCCTCCACTTT. This translates into CASSLSQGAVSPLHF.

The V and J genes are TRBV9 and TRBJ2-5; TRBD2 matches 7 bases. This CDR3 comprises 15 residues. Per germline, CDR1 SGDLS and CDR2 YYNGEE. V gave up 4 bases and J gave up 3 bases; unmatched junction bases: 9. DNA of the CDR3: TGTGCCAGCAGCACGGAAGGGCTAGCGGAAGAGACCCAGTACTTC. Its translation is CASSTEGLAEETQYF.

This clone came up a few times. The gene calls are TRBV18 and TRBJ2-3, with 16 bases lining up with TRBD2. The junction had 1 base not matched to a gene; V was cut back by 3 bases and J by 4 bases. This CDR3 comprises 16 residues. Germline V gene lookup returns CDR1 KGHSH and CDR2 LQKENI. The CDR3 DNA sequence: TGTGCCAGCTCACCGGGACTAGCGGGAGGGCCAGATACGCAGTATTTT. This gives the protein CASSPGLAGGPDTQYF.

This clone is a singleton in its sample. V and J are TRBV5-1 and TRBJ1-2; D is perhaps TRBD1 (6 bases). V was pared by 3 bases and J by 1 base, with 13 bases between. CDR3 size: 15 residues. Germline V gene data show CDR1 as SGHRS and CDR2 as YFSETQ. CDR3 in amino acids: CASSWGTFINYGYTF. DNA for the CDR3: TGCGCCAGCAGCTGGGGGACATTTATTAACTATGGCTACACCTTC.

V and J are TRBV5-4 and TRBJ2-7; the match to TRBD1 covers 9 bases. The CDR3 is made up of 16 amino acids. Germline CDR1 SGHNT, CDR2 YYREEE (reference sequence). With 4 bases clipped from V and 2 bases from J, the junction kept 10 bases outside the gene matches. CDR3 protein: CASSLGGTGSAYEQYF. In DNA form, the CDR3 reads TGTGCCAGCAGCCTGGGTGGGACAGGGAGTGCCTACGAGCAGTACTTC.

The chain couples TRBV9 to TRBJ2-1; 15 bases agree with TRBD2. After removal of 4 bases from V and 12 bases from J, the junction contained 14 bases not matched to a gene. The germline CDR1 and CDR2 sequences are SGDLS and YYNGEE. CDR3 length: 17 residues. CDR3 loop: CASSPPGGGLAGGWQFF. The CDR3, as DNA: TGTGCCAGCAGCCCCCCAGGGGGGGGACTAGCGGGAGGTTGGCAGTTCTTC.

This clone appeared a few times. The V gene is TRBV23-1, the J gene TRBJ1-5; 10 bases are shared with TRBD1. TRBV23-1 is recorded as an ORF, its role being uncertain. This CDR3 spans 17 amino acids. Losses at the gene ends were 2 bases for V and 7 bases for J; bases not matched to a gene: 11. The CDR3 DNA reads as TGCGCCAGCAGTCAACCCGCCGGGACAGGGGAAGAACAGCCCCAGCATTTT. Its protein is CASSQPAGTGEEQPQHF.

The rearrangement joins TRBV28 to TRBJ1-3; no clear D gene. CDR3 length equals 14 residues. V dropped 2 bases and J dropped 0 bases, with 5 bases sitting between them. Germline-derived CDR1 and CDR2 are MDHEN and SYDVKM. In DNA, the CDR3 is TGTGCCAGCAGTTTACCCCTCTCTGGAAACACCATATATTTT. As protein: CASSLPLSGNTIYF.

This chain connects TRBV18 to TRBJ1-5; TRBD1 might be the D (6 bases). Trimming stripped 4 bases from V and 6 bases from J, with 19 bases between. CDR3 length: 16 amino acids. The V gene's germline CDR1 is KGHSH and CDR2 LQKENI. CDR3 amino acids: CASSQDRISSGQPQHF. The CDR3 nucleotides read TGTGCCAGCTCACAGGACAGAATAAGCTCGGGTCAGCCCCAGCATTTT.

In nucleotides, the CDR3 is TGTGCCAGCAGCCGCCCGGGACAGGGGCTCCTCTCTGGAAACACCATATATTTT. As protein: CASSRPGQGLLSGNTIYF. V gene TRBV4-2 combines with J gene TRBJ1-3, with 10 positions matching TRBD1. Germline V gene data show CDR1 as LGHNA and CDR2 as YNFKEQ. The CDR3 spans 18 residues. Trimming cost V 4 bases and J 0 bases; bases outside gene matches: 9.

The genes are TRBV7-9 and TRBJ1-2; no reliable D call. The CDR3 has 13 residues. V lost 1 base to trimming and J lost 4 bases, with 7 bases between them. Germline lookup yields CDR1 SEHNR and CDR2 FQNEAQ (reference sequence). CDR3 coding DNA: TGTGCCAGCAGCTTAGAGTACAGCTATGGCTACACCTTC. This encodes CASSLEYSYGYTF.

The V gene is TRBV12-2, the J gene TRBJ1-2; TRBD1 was called by the table and not checked on the DNA. TRBV12-2 represents a pseudogene. This CDR3 has 20 amino acids. CDR3 in amino acids: CASRLAEPQGHRVFNYGYTF. The CDR3 DNA sequence: TGTGCAAGTCGCTTAGCCGAACCTCAGGGGCACAGGGTTTTTAACTATGGCTACACCTTC.

The chain recombines TRBV7-9 with TRBJ1-4, with TRBD1 as a possible D gene (6 bases). The CDR3 contains 14 residues. From germline, CDR1 is SEHNR and CDR2 FQNEAQ (reference sequence). V was cut by 4 bases and J by 0 bases, with 6 bases left in between. In DNA, the CDR3 is TGTGCCAGCAGCTGGACAGCAACTAATGAAAAACTGTTTTTT. The encoded protein is CASSWTATNEKLFF.

V gene TRBV11-2 combines with J gene TRBJ2-1; the D is unclear. The CDR3 spans 15 residues. The V end lost 5 bases, the J end lost 0 bases, and 11 bases lay between the germline ends. CDR1 and CDR2 (germline): SGHAT, FQNNGV. CDR3 DNA sequence: TGTGCCAGCAGCAATAGACTGAGCTCCTACAATGAGCAGTTCTTC. It specifies CASSNRLSSYNEQFF.

This chain uses TRBV3-1 (or the pseudogene TRBV3-2) with TRBJ2-1; D is undetermined. This CDR3 has 12 amino acids. Germline V gives CDR1 LGHDT, CDR2 YNNKEL (reference sequence). V was pared by 1 base and J by 15 bases, with 13 bases between. The DNA of the CDR3 is TGTGCCAGCAGCCAAGCTGGTCTTCGCGTGTTCTTC. This sequence encodes CASSQAGLRVFF.

The V call is TRBV5-6, the J call TRBJ1-1, with TRBD1 identical over 7 bases. The CDR3 is made up of 15 amino acids. Germline V gives CDR1 SGHDT, CDR2 YYEEEE. The junction had 8 bases not matched to a gene; V was cut back by 2 bases and J by 4 bases. The chain's CDR3 is CASSFTQGRGTEAFF. In nucleotides, the CDR3 is TGTGCCAGCAGCTTTACACAGGGGAGAGGCACTGAAGCTTTCTTT. Full variable domain (remainder filled in from reference TRBV5-6 and TRBJ1-1): DAGVTQSPTHLIKTRGQQVTLRCSPKSGHDTVSWYQQALGQGPQFIFQYYEEEERQRGNFPDRFSGHQFPNYSSELNVNALLLGDSALYLCASSFTQGRGTEAFFGQGTRLTVV.

The chain uses TRBV28 and TRBJ1-2; 7 bases fit TRBD1. CDR3 length: 16 amino acids. Germline V lookup: CDR1 MDHEN, CDR2 SYDVKM. Trimming took 5 bases from V and 6 from J; bases not matched to a gene: 15. The DNA for the CDR3 is TGTGCCAGCAGTCCCCAGGACAGGACGCCCCTCCATGGCTACACCTTC. Protein: CASSPQDRTPLHGYTF.

The chain links TRBV15 to TRBJ1-1, with unresolved D. Germline V gene data show CDR1 as LNHNV and CDR2 as YYDKDF (reference sequence). Trimming stripped 0 bases from V and 4 bases from J, with 21 bases between. The CDR3 is 18 residues long. CDR3 loop: CATSRDLRVSVWVTEAFF. CDR3 nucleotides: TGTGCCACCAGCAGAGATTTGAGGGTTAGTGTCTGGGTCACTGAAGCTTTCTTT.

This clone was recorded only once. The chain employs TRBV13 and TRBJ1-4; 7 bases are shared with TRBD1. The germline CDR1 and CDR2 sequences are PRHDT and FYEKMQ (reference sequence). J lost 4 bases, V lost 4 bases, and 3 bases had no gene match. This CDR3 has 14 residues. CDR3 amino acids: CASSSTGFNEKLFF. CDR3 bases: TGTGCCAGCAGCTCGACAGGGTTTAATGAAAAACTGTTTTTT.

The CDR3 bases are TGTGCCACCGCGAGAGGCGTAGATACGCAGTATTTT. The encoded protein is CATARGVDTQYF. The chain links TRBV28 to TRBJ2-3; no clear D. The CDR3 has 12 amino acids. Germline loops: CDR1 MDHEN, CDR2 SYDVKM. V was cut by 10 bases and J by 5 bases, with 13 bases left in between.

V gene TRBV4-3 combines with J gene TRBJ1-2; 12 positions match TRBD1. V gave up 3 bases and J gave up 4 bases; unmatched junction bases: 6. In germline, CDR1 is LGHNA, CDR2 YSLEER. The CDR3 spans 16 residues. This CDR3 is CASSQAGTGGAYGYTF. The CDR3 DNA reads TGCGCCAGCAGCCAGGCCGGGACAGGGGGCGCCTATGGCTACACCTTC.

The chain has TRBV2 and TRBJ2-3; 9 nucleotides match TRBD2. After removal of 1 base from V and 2 bases from J, the junction contained 7 bases not matched to a gene. The germline V gene encodes CDR1 SNHLY and CDR2 FYNNEI. This CDR3 contains 17 residues. In nucleotides, the CDR3 is TGTGCCAGCAGTGAAGGGCGGGAGGGCATGCTCACAGATACGCAGTATTTT. This sequence encodes CASSEGREGMLTDTQYF.

The rearrangement joins TRBV24-1 to TRBJ2-2, with TRBD2 as a possible D gene (5 bases). CDR3 length: 15 amino acids. Germline CDR1 reads KGHDR; CDR2 reads SFDVKD. V gave up 4 bases and J gave up 5 bases, with 13 bases separating them. The CDR3 sequence: CATSDPTTRTGELFF. CDR3 bases: TGTGCCACCAGTGACCCGACTACGCGAACCGGGGAGCTGTTTTTT.

The chain employs TRBV15 and TRBJ2-7; D gene uncertain. With 5 bases removed from V and 2 bases from J, the gap between germline ends came to 7 bases. CDR3 length: 12 residues. The germline V gene encodes CDR1 LNHNV and CDR2 YYDKDF (reference sequence). Here the CDR3 DNA reads TGTGCCACCAGCCCAGACACCTACGAGCAGTACTTC. It is translated as CATSPDTYEQYF. Drawing the rest from reference TRBV15 and TRBJ2-7, the complete variable domain is DAMVIQNPRYQVTQFGKPVTLSCSQTLNHNVMYWYQQKSSQAPKLLFHYYDKDFNNEADTPDNFQSRRPNTSFCFLDIRSPGLGDTAMYLCATSPDTYEQYFGPGTRLTVT.

The rearrangement links TRBV7-9 to TRBJ1-1, with TRBD1 identical over 9 bases. Germline CDR1 reads SEHNR; CDR2 reads FQNEAQ (reference sequence). V was pared by 4 bases and J by 6 bases, with 6 bases of the junction left unmatched. The CDR3 totals 14 residues. The CDR3 protein is CASSSPDRGAEAFF. CDR3 DNA sequence: TGTGCCAGCAGCTCCCCCGACAGGGGGGCTGAAGCTTTCTTT.

V is TRBV5-1 and J is TRBJ2-1, with 9 bases fitting TRBD2. The CDR3 has 15 amino acids. Germline CDR1 SGHRS, CDR2 YFSETQ. With 0 bases clipped from V and 6 bases from J, the junction kept 4 bases outside the gene matches. The chain's CDR3 is CASSLVRREGNEQFF. CDR3 DNA: TGCGCCAGCAGCTTGGTCCGGCGGGAGGGCAATGAGCAGTTCTTC.